The next 18 T cell receptor beta chains were all read from a single sample in a study of blood T cell repertoires in COVID-19. Generated by immunoSEQ multiplex PCR, the TCRdb table keeps only in-frame clones and is missing some. The data hold over 100,000 clones, with approximately 80% observed a single time. The source material was peripheral blood. Every receptor here comes from a man aged 60 to 75 with acute or convalescent COVID-19.

This clone was seen just once. The rearrangement uses TRBV2 and TRBJ1-6; tentative D call: TRBD1 (6 bases). Between the trimmed V and J ends, which lost 7 bases and 8 bases, there was a span of 18 bases. The CDR3 runs to 15 residues. Germline-derived CDR1 and CDR2 are SNHLY and FYNNEI. The CDR3 reads CASKGDGGGDSPLHF. CDR3 in DNA: TGTGCCAGCAAGGGGGACGGCGGCGGTGATTCACCCCTCCACTTT. The entire variable domain, with the rest obtained from reference TRBV2 and TRBJ1-6, is as follows: EPEVTQTPSHQVTQMGQEVILRCVPISNHLYFYWYRQILGQKVEFLVSFYNNEISEKSEIFDDQFSVERPDGSNFTLKIRSTKLEDSAMYFCASKGDGGGDSPLHFGNGTRLTVT.

The chain employs TRBV3-1 (or the pseudogene TRBV3-2) and TRBJ1-1; D might be TRBD1 (6 bases). Germline loops: CDR1 LGHDT, CDR2 YNNKEL (reference sequence). The CDR3 runs to 17 residues. V was clipped by 0 bases and J by 7 bases, with 21 bases between them. The CDR3 DNA reads TGTGCCAGCAGCCAAGAATTGTCTGGTCAGGGGAGGGTTGAAGCTTTCTTT. Protein: CASSQELSGQGRVEAFF.

The chain links TRBV7-2 to TRBJ2-5; D ambiguous. Trimming removed 1 base at V and 0 bases at J, with 6 bases between. Germline V CDR1 and CDR2: SGHTA, FQGNSA. The CDR3 extends over 14 amino acids. The CDR3 DNA is TGTGCCAGCAGCTTAGAACGGTACCAAGAGACCCAGTACTTC. Encoded protein: CASSLERYQETQYF.

This sequence joins TRBV6-1 and TRBJ1-1; 9 bases align to TRBD1. Per the germline V gene, CDR1 is MNHNS and CDR2 is SASEGT. Germline trimming cut 3 bases from V and 5 bases from J; bases unmatched to any gene: 4. This CDR3 contains 14 residues. Here the CDR3 DNA reads TGTGCCAGCAGTGAGACAGGGGGAAGGACTGAAGCTTTCTTT. It translates to CASSETGGRTEAFF.

V is TRBV27 and J is TRBJ1-6, with D tentatively TRBD1 (6 bases). Trimming removed 5 bases from V and 0 bases from J, with 14 bases in between. The germline gives CDR1 MNHEY, CDR2 SMNVEV (reference sequence). This CDR3 has 17 residues. The CDR3 loop reads CASSDRDTSSYNSPLHF. The DNA for the CDR3 is TGTGCCAGCAGTGACCGGGACACGAGCTCCTATAATTCACCCCTCCACTTT.

The J gene is TRBJ2-5, the V gene TRBV28; D perhaps matches TRBD1 (6 bases). Trimming left V 6 bases short and J 5 bases short, with 13 bases between. The CDR3 runs 13 residues. Per germline, CDR1 MDHEN and CDR2 SYDVKM. As DNA, the CDR3 is TGTGCCAGCAGGCCGGCAGGGGAGGAGACCCAGTACTTC. Translation: CASRPAGEETQYF.

CDR3 sequence: CAWTRSLSSPLHF. CDR3 nucleotide sequence: TGTGCCTGGACCCGATCCCTTAGTTCACCCCTCCACTTT. The chain uses TRBV30 and TRBJ1-6; D is ambiguous. CDR1 is GTSNPN and CDR2 is SVGIG in the germline V gene (reference sequence). Trimming took off 4 bases at V and 9 bases at J, with 13 bases between the two ends. The CDR3 sequence is 13 residues long. Complete variable domain (other parts from reference TRBV30 and TRBJ1-6): SQTIHQWPATLVQPVGSPLSLECTVEGTSNPNLYWYRQAAGRGLQLLFYSVGIGQISSEVPQNLSASRPQDRQFILSSKKLLLSDSGFYLCAWTRSLSSPLHFGNGTRLTVT.

This sequence joins TRBV9 and TRBJ2-2, with TRBD2 identical over 10 bases. Germline CDR1 SGDLS, CDR2 YYNGEE. Trimming removed 6 bases from V and 5 bases from J; junction bases left unmatched: 7. The CDR3 runs to 15 residues. The DNA of the CDR3 is TGTGCCAGCAACGCCCTAGCGGGAGTAACCGGGGAGCTGTTTTTT. It specifies CASNALAGVTGELFF.

The rearrangement links TRBV6-1 to TRBJ2-7, with TRBD1 identical over 9 bases. The J segment lost 2 bases and the V segment lost 3 bases, leaving 5 bases of the junction unmatched. CDR3 length equals 15 residues. Germline assignment: CDR1 MNHNS and CDR2 SASEGT. In nucleotides, the CDR3 is TGTGCCAGCAGTGATGTTGGACAGGGGACCTACGAGCAGTACGTC. Translated, it gives CASSDVGQGTYEQYV.

This clone was found once. This chain uses TRBV27 with TRBJ2-1; D remains unclear. V was shortened by 3 bases and J by 8 bases, with 11 bases between the two germline ends. This CDR3 comprises 13 residues. Germline CDR1 is MNHEY and CDR2 is SMNVEV (reference sequence). This CDR3 reads CASSFNPRDEQFF. Written as DNA, the CDR3 is TGTGCCAGCAGTTTTAACCCACGGGATGAGCAGTTCTTC.

The V gene is TRBV5-1, the J gene TRBJ2-3; possibly TRBD2 for D (6 bases). Germline V gene lookup returns CDR1 SGHRS and CDR2 YFSETQ. This CDR3 contains 17 residues. Trimming stripped 3 bases from V and 4 bases from J, with 21 bases between. In nucleotides, the CDR3 is TGCGCCAGCAGCTACACTCCGGGACTGAGAACACCAGATACGCAGTATTTT. The encoded protein is CASSYTPGLRTPDTQYF.

V gene TRBV19 combines with J gene TRBJ1-4; 12 bases map to TRBD1. The germline V gene has CDR1 LNHDA and CDR2 SQIVND (reference sequence). Unmatched junction bases numbered 8, after V lost 5 bases and J lost 7 bases. The CDR3 loop spans 16 amino acids. The CDR3 sequence is CASSFPGQGAAEKLFF. CDR3 nucleotide sequence: TGTGCCAGTAGTTTCCCGGGACAGGGGGCCGCTGAAAAACTGTTTTTT.

The CDR3 bases are TGCGCCAGCAGCCAAACACTAGCGGGAGGGCGGGACACAGATACGCAGTATTTT. It translates to CASSQTLAGGRDTDTQYF. The chain recombines TRBV4-1 with TRBJ2-3; TRBD2 aligns across 13 bases. The CDR3 totals 18 residues. From germline, CDR1 is MGHRA and CDR2 YSYEKL. V lost 2 bases and J lost 2; bases outside the gene matches: 7.

The chain employs TRBV10-1 and TRBJ1-1, with D unresolved. The V and J ends lost 3 bases and 1 base respectively, with 9 bases between them. This CDR3 spans 14 amino acids. Germline assignment: CDR1 WNHNN and CDR2 SYGVQD (reference sequence). The CDR3 loop is CASSDPHGNTEAFF. For the CDR3, the DNA is TGCGCCAGCAGTGACCCCCACGGGAACACTGAAGCTTTCTTT.

The chain employs TRBV2 and TRBJ2-4; TRBD2 matches at 8 bases. V dropped 4 bases and J dropped 8; count of bases not matched to a gene: 4. From germline, CDR1 is SNHLY and CDR2 FYNNEI. This CDR3 is 13 amino acids long. CDR3 sequence: CASSVKREYIQYF. CDR3 coding DNA: TGTGCCAGCAGTGTCAAGCGGGAGTACATTCAGTACTTC.

The rearrangement uses TRBV6-5 and TRBJ2-7, with 7 bases matching TRBD2. The germline gives CDR1 MNHEY, CDR2 SVGAGI. The CDR3 totals 13 residues. The ends lost 7 bases at V and 0 bases at J; junction bases unmatched: 3. CDR3 in amino acids: CASTGGSSYEQYF. CDR3 bases: TGTGCCAGCACCGGGGGGAGCTCCTACGAGCAGTACTTC.

The rearrangement uses TRBV19 and TRBJ1-1; 7 nucleotides align to TRBD1. This CDR3 is built from 17 residues. Germline CDR1 LNHDA, CDR2 SQIVND (reference sequence). With V trimmed by 4 bases and J by 4 bases, 15 bases remained unmatched. CDR3 sequence: CASSNRFIRGDSTEAFF. The CDR3 nucleotides are TGTGCCAGTAGTAATCGGTTCATTAGGGGGGACAGCACTGAAGCTTTCTTT.

This chain links TRBV10-3 with TRBJ2-7; D perhaps matches TRBD2 (5 bases). CDR3 length: 14 residues. Germline CDR1 and CDR2: ENHRY and SYGVKD. The germline V and J ends were trimmed by 0 bases and 3 bases, with 9 bases remaining between them. Here the CDR3 reads CAISESRAGYEQYF. The CDR3 DNA is TGTGCCATCAGTGAGTCCCGGGCGGGCTACGAGCAGTACTTC.